This TCR beta chain was identified during a study of control samples from healthy donors and cancer patients. This clone turned up a few times. Profiled with immunoSEQ multiplex PCR; TCRdb holds only in-frame clones, not every one. Of 98,000 or so clones listed, about 85% are singletons. V lost 5 bases and J lost 8, with 17 bases in between. Germline V gene data show CDR1 as LNHDA and CDR2 as SQIVND (reference sequence). The CDR3 extends over 14 amino acids. The receptor was derived from an older woman in good health. The chain joins TRBV19 to TRBJ2-3, with D perhaps being TRBD1 or TRBD2 (5 bases each). Input material: blood. The CDR3 region is CASSPGPSGVTQYF. In DNA, the CDR3 is TGTGCCAGTAGTCCGGGACCGAGCGGAGTTACGCAGTATTTT.